This TCR beta chain is from a study of blood T cells in healthy people across ages. Study-level information: Template-switching capture recovered about one barcoded beta molecule per two T cells.

General study findings and limits: The long-lived group displayed more naive CD4+ cells, plus higher diversity, than the aged donors did. Diversity of TCR beta per million T cells declined in a roughly linear way with age.

This clonotype was detected only a few times. What it binds is not known. With each sample, at least 5 micrograms of total RNA were extracted. For the second PCR, which ran for 7 to 11 cycles, a sample-barcoded 5' primer and a J-beta primer mix were used. TCRdb reprocessed the 5' RACE reads with MiXCR, giving one entry per CDR3 protein. The sample includes roughly 1,700,000 distinct CDR3 sequences, roughly 28% of them seen just once. Sample: blood. The TCR comes from a woman younger than 45 in good health.

CDR3 sequence reads: CSARPSAGVAFF. CDR3 coding DNA: TGCAGTGCTAGACCCTCGGCGGGGGTCGCTTTCTTT. The J gene is TRBJ1-1, the V gene TRBV20-1; weak D call: TRBD1 (5 bases). The length of the CDR3 is 12 residues. Germline V gives CDR1 DFQATT, CDR2 SNEGSKA (reference sequence). The germline V and J ends were trimmed by 2 bases and 11 bases, with 15 bases remaining between them.